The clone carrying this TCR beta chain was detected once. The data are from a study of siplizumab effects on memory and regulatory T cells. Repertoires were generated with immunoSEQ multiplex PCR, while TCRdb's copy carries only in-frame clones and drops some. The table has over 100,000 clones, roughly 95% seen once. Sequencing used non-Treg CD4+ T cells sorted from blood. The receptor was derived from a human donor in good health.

DNA of the CDR3: TGTGCCAGTAGTTCTCTGTGGTGGCAGGTGAACACTGAAGCTTTCTTT. Protein product: CASSSLWWQVNTEAFF. The chain joins TRBV19 to TRBJ1-1; unclear D gene. CDR3 length equals 16 residues. V was clipped by 5 bases and J by 0 bases, with 16 bases between them. Germline V gene lookup returns CDR1 LNHDA and CDR2 SQIVND (reference sequence).